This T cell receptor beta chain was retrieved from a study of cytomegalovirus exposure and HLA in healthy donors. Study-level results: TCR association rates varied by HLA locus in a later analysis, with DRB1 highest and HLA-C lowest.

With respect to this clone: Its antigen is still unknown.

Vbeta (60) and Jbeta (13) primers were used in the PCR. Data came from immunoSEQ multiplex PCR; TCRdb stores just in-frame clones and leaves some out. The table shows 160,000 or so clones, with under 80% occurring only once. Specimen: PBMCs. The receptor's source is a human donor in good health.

Here the CDR3 reads CASSLGFGGSSYEQYF. The CDR3, as DNA: TGTGCCAGCAGCTTAGGGTTCGGGGGGTCCTCCTACGAGCAGTACTTC. V is TRBV11-2 and J is TRBJ2-7; 7 nucleotides match TRBD2. Germline CDR1 is SGHAT and CDR2 is FQNNGV. The ends lost 1 base at V and 0 bases at J; junction bases unmatched: 6. The CDR3 is 16 amino acids.